This entry lists 15 T cell receptor beta chains sequenced from one sample in a study of blood T cell repertoires in COVID-19. Produced via immunoSEQ multiplex PCR; TCRdb's table is partial and in-frame only. The sample has over 150,000 clones; 70% to 85% are singletons. Sequencing used peripheral blood. The receptors come from a human donor with acute or convalescent COVID-19. The donor label of this sample is uncertain.

The genes are TRBV5-1 and TRBJ1-5, with D unresolved. Trimming removed 0 bases from V and 5 bases from J, with 9 bases in between. From germline, CDR1 is SGHRS and CDR2 YFSETQ. The CDR3 loop spans 14 amino acids. The CDR3 is CASSLDTADQPQHF. CDR3 in DNA: TGCGCCAGCAGCTTGGACACAGCCGATCAGCCCCAGCATTTT. The full variable domain, in which reference TRBV5-1 and TRBJ1-5 provide the parts outside the CDR3, is KAGVTQTPRYLIKTRGQQVTLSCSPISGHRSVSWYQQTPGQGLQFLFEYFSETQRNKGNFPGRFSGRQFSNSRSEMNVSTLELGDSALYLCASSLDTADQPQHFGDGTRLSIL.

The chain carries TRBV10-2 and TRBJ2-1; TRBD1 agrees at 7 bases. CDR3 length: 15 residues. J gave up 6 bases and V 9 bases, and 14 bases lay outside the gene matches. CDR1 and CDR2 from the germline V gene are WSHSY and SAAADI. In DNA form, the CDR3 reads TGCGCCAGTATGGACCGGGACAGATTGTCCAATGAGCAGTTCTTC. Translating gives CASMDRDRLSNEQFF.

The chain links TRBV15 to TRBJ2-1; D is perhaps TRBD1 (7 bases). V shed 0 bases and J shed 10 bases, with 10 bases lying between them. The CDR3 length is 13 residues. Germline V CDR1 and CDR2: LNHNV, YYDKDF (reference sequence). The CDR3 bases are TGTGCCACCAGCAGAGACAGGGGGGACGAGCAGTTCTTC. Amino acid sequence: CATSRDRGDEQFF.

This clone was seen more than once but under ten times. The chain uses TRBV6-5 and TRBJ1-3; D gene uncertain. Germline assignment: CDR1 MNHEY and CDR2 SVGAGI. Trimming removed 6 bases at V and 7 bases at J, with 13 bases between. CDR3 length: 13 amino acids. The CDR3 DNA is TGTGCCAGCAGATATACCGGAGGTAACACCATATATTTT. The encoded protein is CASRYTGGNTIYF.

This chain uses TRBV3-1 (or the pseudogene TRBV3-2) with TRBJ1-2, with TRBD1 matching over 9 bases. J lost 4 bases, V lost 3 bases, and 12 bases had no gene match. CDR3 length: 17 amino acids. The germline V gene has CDR1 LGHDT and CDR2 YNNKEL (reference sequence). The CDR3 loop reads CASSQVGTGRFGYGYTF. CDR3 nucleotides: TGTGCCAGCAGCCAGGTCGGGACAGGGAGATTCGGCTATGGCTACACCTTC.

Only one count was recorded for this clone. The genes are TRBV7-9 and TRBJ2-2; maybe TRBD1 (5 bases). The CDR3 has 14 amino acids. Germline V gives CDR1 SEHNR, CDR2 FQNEAQ (reference sequence). V shed 2 bases and J shed 5 bases, with 9 bases lying between them. Written as DNA, the CDR3 is TGTGCCAGCAGCTTAAGGGGTGGAACCGGGGAGCTGTTTTTT. Translating it yields CASSLRGGTGELFF.

The chain carries TRBV29-1 and TRBJ2-5; 11 positions match TRBD2. Germline loops: CDR1 SQVTM, CDR2 ANQGSEA. The CDR3 runs to 18 residues. The trim removed 1 base at V and 4 bases at J, leaving 14 bases unmatched. The DNA for the CDR3 is TGCAGCGTTGAAGTTCTAGGGTCTACTAGCGGGAGTGGAGAGACCCAGTACTTC. Amino acids: CSVEVLGSTSGSGETQYF.

J is TRBJ2-1 and V is TRBV27; D is perhaps TRBD2 (6 bases). V lost 3 bases, J lost 6 bases, and 15 bases lay in between. The CDR3 runs to 15 residues. Germline values: CDR1 MNHEY, CDR2 SMNVEV (reference sequence). The DNA for the CDR3 is TGTGCCAGCAGTTTGGCAGGGACTGCTATCAATGAGCAGTTCTTC. It is translated as CASSLAGTAINEQFF.

The chain recombines TRBV20-1 with TRBJ1-2; D is possibly TRBD1 (6 bases). CDR3 length: 12 residues. Deletions cut 3 bases from V and 4 bases from J, with 9 bases between. Germline V gene lookup returns CDR1 DFQATT and CDR2 SNEGSKA (reference sequence). Here the CDR3 reads CSASGDTYGYTF. Here the CDR3 DNA reads TGCAGTGCTAGTGGGGACACCTATGGCTACACCTTC.

This rearrangement joins TRBV6-5 to TRBJ1-2, with D maybe TRBD1 (5 bases). CDR3 size: 15 residues. Trimming left V 6 bases short and J 0 bases short, with 14 bases between. CDR1 and CDR2 (germline): MNHEY, SVGAGI. This chain's CDR3 is CASRGEGFPNYGYTF. DNA for the CDR3: TGTGCCAGCAGGGGGGAGGGGTTTCCTAACTATGGCTACACCTTC.

J is TRBJ2-4 and V is TRBV4-3; 7 positions agree with TRBD2. Germline values: CDR1 LGHNA, CDR2 YSLEER. V gave up 0 bases and J gave up 1 base; unmatched junction bases: 9. The CDR3 spans 18 residues. For the CDR3, the DNA is TGCGCCAGCAGCCAAGAGATTGGCGGGGAGGGGGCCAAAAACATTCAGTACTTC. Its translation: CASSQEIGGEGAKNIQYF.

The rearrangement links TRBV7-3 to TRBJ2-7; D possibly corresponds to TRBD1 (5 bases). Trimming cost V 6 bases and J 2 bases, with 14 bases left between them. The CDR3 extends over 14 amino acids. Germline CDR1 and CDR2: SGHTA and FQGTGA. The CDR3 sequence: CASRTDRRPYEQYF. DNA for the CDR3: TGTGCCAGCAGGACCGACAGACGTCCCTACGAGCAGTACTTC.

This chain links TRBV7-9 with TRBJ2-7, with D tentatively TRBD2 (6 bases). Germline V gene data show CDR1 as SEHNR and CDR2 as FQNEAQ (reference sequence). CDR3 length equals 15 residues. V was shortened by 4 bases and J by 3 bases, with 16 bases between the two germline ends. The CDR3 DNA reads TGTGCCAGCAGCTCCCGTCTAGCGCGGGTCTACGAGCAGTACTTC. Translation: CASSSRLARVYEQYF. Together with reference TRBV7-9 and TRBJ2-7, the CDR3 gives the full variable domain: DTGVSQNPRHKITKRGQNVTFRCDPISEHNRLYWYRQTLGQGPEFLTYFQNEAQLEKSRLLSDRFSAERPKGSFSTLEIQRTEQGDSAMYLCASSSRLARVYEQYFGPGTRLTVT.

CDR3 sequence: CASSLAPAPGQGYEQYF. CDR3 nucleotide sequence: TGTGCCAGCAGCTTAGCCCCAGCCCCGGGACAGGGGTACGAGCAGTACTTC. This chain connects TRBV11-2 to TRBJ2-7; 10 positions match TRBD1. Per germline, CDR1 SGHAT and CDR2 FQNNGV. Trimming cost V 1 base and J 4 bases; bases outside gene matches: 10. The CDR3 totals 17 residues.

The chain has TRBV30 and TRBJ1-3; 10 positions agree with TRBD1. CDR1 is GTSNPN, CDR2 SVGIG, per germline (reference sequence). The J segment lost 4 bases and the V segment lost 5 bases, leaving 2 bases of the junction unmatched. The CDR3 runs to 13 residues. CDR3: CAWDRGPGNTIYF. The CDR3 DNA is TGTGCCTGGGACAGGGGGCCCGGAAACACCATATATTTT. Using reference TRBV30 and TRBJ1-3 for the parts outside the CDR3, the full variable domain is SQTIHQWPATLVQPVGSPLSLECTVEGTSNPNLYWYRQAAGRGLQLLFYSVGIGQISSEVPQNLSASRPQDRQFILSSKKLLLSDSGFYLCAWDRGPGNTIYFGEGSWLTVV.